This T cell receptor (beta chain) came from a study of blood T cells in healthy people across ages. This clonotype came up a few times. Each sample had at least 6 million PBMCs isolated. Then a second PCR, running roughly 7 to 11 cycles, was carried out with a sample-barcoded 5' primer and a J-beta primer mix. TCRdb fed the 5' RACE reads into MiXCR, producing one record per CDR3 protein. The sample has 1,500,000 or so distinct CDR3 sequences, approximately 43% seen once. Germline V gene sequence: CDR1 SGHRS, CDR2 YFSETQ. Trimming pared 7 bases from V and 5 bases from J, leaving 18 bases between. The CDR3 contains 14 residues.

The sample consisted of blood. The V gene is TRBV5-1, the J gene TRBJ1-2; no clear D. The receptor's source is a woman in her late teens or twenties in good health. DNA for the CDR3: TGCGCCAGCCGACCCTCCGGGTCCATTTATGGCTACACCTTC. It encodes CASRPSGSIYGYTF.